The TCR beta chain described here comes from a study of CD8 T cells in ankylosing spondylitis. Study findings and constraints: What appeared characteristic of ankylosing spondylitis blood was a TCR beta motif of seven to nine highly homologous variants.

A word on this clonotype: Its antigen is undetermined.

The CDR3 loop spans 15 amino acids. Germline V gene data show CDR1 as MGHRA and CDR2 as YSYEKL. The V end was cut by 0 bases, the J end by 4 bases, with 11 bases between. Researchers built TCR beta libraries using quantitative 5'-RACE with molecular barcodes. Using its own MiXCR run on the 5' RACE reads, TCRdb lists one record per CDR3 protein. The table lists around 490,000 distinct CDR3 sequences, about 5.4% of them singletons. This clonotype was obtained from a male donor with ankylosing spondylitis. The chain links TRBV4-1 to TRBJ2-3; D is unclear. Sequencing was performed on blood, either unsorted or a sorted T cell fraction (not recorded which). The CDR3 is CASSQEESQPDTQYF. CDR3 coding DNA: TGCGCCAGCAGCCAAGAGGAATCACAGCCAGATACGCAGTATTTT.